The TCR beta chain described here comes from a study of siplizumab effects on memory and regulatory T cells. In a few donor pairs, unstimulated naive, memory, effector memory and TEMRA subsets were sequenced. The method was immunoSEQ multiplex PCR; TCRdb's version includes in-frame clones alone and lacks a portion of them. The sample lists tens of thousands of clones; roughly 96% were seen once. Study-level findings and limits: No functional test confirmed suppression by proliferating siplizumab-culture Tregs. With siplizumab, Treg-derived clones averaged around 69% of mappable alloreactive CD4+ clones, versus around 25% in controls. Alloreactive sequences traceable to unstimulated CD4+ memory cells were significantly reduced by siplizumab.

In germline, CDR1 is MNHEY, CDR2 SMNVEV (reference sequence). J lost 6 bases, V lost 6 bases, and 7 bases had no gene match. CDR3 length: 14 residues. Regarding this clone: Its antigen is not identified.

The J gene is TRBJ1-5, the V gene TRBV27; 8 bases map to TRBD1. What was sequenced was naive CD8+ T cells sorted from blood. The clonotype originates from a human donor in good health. CDR3: CASSMQGAGQPQHF. DNA for the CDR3: TGTGCCAGCAGCATGCAGGGGGCAGGTCAGCCCCAGCATTTT.